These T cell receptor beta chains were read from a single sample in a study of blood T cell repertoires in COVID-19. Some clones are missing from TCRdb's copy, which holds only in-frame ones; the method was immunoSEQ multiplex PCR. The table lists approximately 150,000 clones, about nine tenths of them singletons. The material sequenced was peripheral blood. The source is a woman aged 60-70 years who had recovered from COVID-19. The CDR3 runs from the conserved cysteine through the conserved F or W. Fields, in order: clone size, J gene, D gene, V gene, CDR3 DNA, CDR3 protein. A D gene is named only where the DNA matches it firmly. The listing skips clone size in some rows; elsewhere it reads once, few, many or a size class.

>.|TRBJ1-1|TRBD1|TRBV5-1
TGCGCCAGCAACCAGGGGGCCGTGAACACTGAAGCTTTCTTT
CASNQGAVNTEAFF
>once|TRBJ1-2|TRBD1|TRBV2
TGTGCCAGCAGTGAAAGGACAGGGGGCGACTATGGCTACACCTTC
CASSERTGGDYGYTF
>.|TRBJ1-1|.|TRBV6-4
TGTGCCAGCAGTCTTACTGCTTTGGACACTGAAGCTTTCTTT
CASSLTALDTEAFF
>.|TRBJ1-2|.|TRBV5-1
TGCGCCAGCAGCTTGGCCAGGGGCGTGGACTATGGCTACACCTTC
CASSLARGVDYGYTF
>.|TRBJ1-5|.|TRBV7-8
TGTGCCAGCAGCCTAAGCATCCGGACAGATAGCAATCAGCCCCAGCATTTT
CASSLSIRTDSNQPQHF
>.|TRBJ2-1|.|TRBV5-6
TGTGCCAGCAGCTCCGCAGGAAGCTCCTACAATGAGCAGTTCTTC
CASSSAGSSYNEQFF
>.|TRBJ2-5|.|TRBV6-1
TGTGCCAGCAGTGAGACAATCCAAGAGACCCAGTACTTC
CASSETIQETQYF
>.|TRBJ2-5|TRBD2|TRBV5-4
TGTGCCAGCAGCTTTTGGGGGGGTCTCGAGACCCAGTACTTC
CASSFWGGLETQYF
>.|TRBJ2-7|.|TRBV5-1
TGCGCCAGCAGAGCTGTAGAGAGCTCCTACGAGCAGTACTTC
CASRAVESSYEQYF
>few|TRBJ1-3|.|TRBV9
TGTGCCAGCAGTAAAGCGACAGATGGAAACACCATATATTTT
CASSKATDGNTIYF
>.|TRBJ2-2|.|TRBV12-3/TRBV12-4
TGTGCCAGCAGTTTCTACGGCACCGGGGAGCTGTTTTTT
CASSFYGTGELFF
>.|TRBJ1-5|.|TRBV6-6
TGTGCCAGCAGTCGCTATACTTTGTCTCGGGCGGGGCAGCCCCAGCATTTT
CASSRYTLSRAGQPQHF
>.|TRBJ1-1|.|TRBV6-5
TGTGCCAGTTTTAGACAGACCAACACTGAAGCTTTCTTT
CASFRQTNTEAFF
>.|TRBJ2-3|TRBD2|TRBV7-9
TGTGCCAGCAGGCGACTAGCGGGGGGCCGAGCAGATACGCAGTATTTT
CASRRLAGGRADTQYF
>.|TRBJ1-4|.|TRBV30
TGTGCCTGGAGTGGAGGGTCCGCTAATGAAAAACTGTTTTTT
CAWSGGSANEKLFF
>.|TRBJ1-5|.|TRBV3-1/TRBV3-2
TGTGCCAGCAGCCCCCCAGCAGGATCTAGCAATCAGCCCCAGCATTTT
CASSPPAGSSNQPQHF
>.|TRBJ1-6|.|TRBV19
TGTGCCAGTAGCGCAGAAATTAATTCACCCCTCCACTTT
CASSAEINSPLHF
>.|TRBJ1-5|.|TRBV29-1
TGCAGCGTTGTCCCAGGGCTCGGTCAGCCCCAGCATTTT
CSVVPGLGQPQHF
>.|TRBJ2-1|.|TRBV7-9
TGTGCCAGCAGCTCGACGTTTAGCAAGAGCTCCTACAATGAGCAGTTCTTC
CASSSTFSKSSYNEQFF
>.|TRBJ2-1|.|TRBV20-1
TGCAGTGCTAATGAGGACTCACCACATGAGCAGTTCTTC
CSANEDSPHEQFF
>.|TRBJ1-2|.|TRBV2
TGTGCCAGCAGTGGCGGGCAGGGGAGCGGCTACACCTTC
CASSGGQGSGYTF
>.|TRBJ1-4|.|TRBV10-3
TGTGCCATCAGTGAGGCGCTGGCTAATGAAAAACTGTTTTTT
CAISEALANEKLFF
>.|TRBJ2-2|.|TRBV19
TGTGCCAGTACCCAGATACCCGAGAACACCGGGGAGCTGTTTTTT
CASTQIPENTGELFF
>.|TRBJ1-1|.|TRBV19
TGTGCCAGTAGAACGAGGGCGAACACTGAAGCTTTCTTT
CASRTRANTEAFF
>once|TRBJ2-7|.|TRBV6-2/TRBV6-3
TGTGCCAGCAGCCCTCCCAGGGTTGATACCTACGAGCAGTACTTC
CASSPPRVDTYEQYF
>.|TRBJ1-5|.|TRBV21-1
TGTGCCAGCAGCAAAGGACACTTAGCGGGGCCCAATCAGCCCCAGCATTTT
CASSKGHLAGPNQPQHF
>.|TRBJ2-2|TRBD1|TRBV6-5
TGTGCCAGCAGCTTCGGACAGGGGACCGGGGAGCTGTTTTTT
CASSFGQGTGELFF
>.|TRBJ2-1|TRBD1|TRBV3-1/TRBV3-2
TGTGCCAGCACCCGGGACAGGGGTTGGAATGAGCAGTTCTTC
CASTRDRGWNEQFF
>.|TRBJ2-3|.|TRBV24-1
TGTGCCACCAGTGCCCCGGTAATAGCACACACAGATACGCAGTATTTT
CATSAPVIAHTDTQYF
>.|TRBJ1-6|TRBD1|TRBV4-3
TGCGCCAGCAGCCAGTGGACAGGCGGTTCACCCCTCCACTTT
CASSQWTGGSPLHF
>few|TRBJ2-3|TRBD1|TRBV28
TGTGCCAGCAGTCCTGGACAGGGAAGACTTCTAAGCACAGATACGCAGTATTTT
CASSPGQGRLLSTDTQYF
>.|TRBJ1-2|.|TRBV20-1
TGCAGTGGTACAGGGAATTGGGGCTACACCTTC
CSGTGNWGYTF
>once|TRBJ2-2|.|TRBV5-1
TGCGCCAGCAGCTTGACACATAAACAGGGGAACACCGGGGAGCTGTTTTTT
CASSLTHKQGNTGELFF
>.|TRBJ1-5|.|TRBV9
TGTGCCAGCAGCGATGGGAGGGTTGGCAATCAGCCCCAGCATTTT
CASSDGRVGNQPQHF
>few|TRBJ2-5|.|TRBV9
TGTGCCAGCAGCGTAGCTACCTCAGGGGAGACCCAGTACTTC
CASSVATSGETQYF
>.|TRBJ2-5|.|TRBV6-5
TGTGCCTCTTCGGAGTCCGGGGGCCAAGAGACCCAGTACTTC
CASSESGGQETQYF
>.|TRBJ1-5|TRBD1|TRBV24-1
TGTGCCACCAGTGCACAGACAGGGGGCAATCAGCCCCAGCATTTT
CATSAQTGGNQPQHF
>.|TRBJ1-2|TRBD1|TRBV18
TGTGCCAGCTCACTGGGACAGGGGAACTATGGCTACACCTTC
CASSLGQGNYGYTF
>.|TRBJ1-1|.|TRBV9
TGTGCCAGCAGCGAAGATAGGGGCCCTGGGATGACTGAAGCTTTCTTT
CASSEDRGPGMTEAFF
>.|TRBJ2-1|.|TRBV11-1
TGTGCCAGCAGCTTAGCCGGGAGTTACAATGAGCAGTTCTTC
CASSLAGSYNEQFF